A selection of T cell receptor beta chains follows, all from one sample in a study of shared clonotypes between healthy human individuals. Profiling relied on immunoSEQ multiplex PCR, and the TCRdb table lists in-frame clones only, not all of them. The sample lists about 1.1 million clones, 78% seen once, with 0.55% to 0.7% in the top ten. The material sequenced was memory CD4+ T cells from PBMCs. All receptors come from a man aged 18 to 35 in good health. Some clones in this sample may be carry-over from other donors' samples. The CDR3 runs from the conserved cysteine through the conserved F or W. Each record gives: CDR3 length, J gene, V gene, clone size, D gene, CDR3 DNA, CDR3 protein. D genes are given only for firm matches. Not every row has a clone size; where given, it reads once, few, many or a size class.

length: 13
J: TRBJ2-5
V: TRBV18
size: .
D: .
DNA: TGTGCCAGCTCACCACGGCTCCAAGAGACCCAGTACTTC
CDR3: CASSPRLQETQYF

length: 15
J: TRBJ2-2
V: TRBV5-6
size: .
D: .
DNA: TGTGCCAGCAGCCCGGGACTTCGATACACCGGGGAGCTGTTTTTT
CDR3: CASSPGLRYTGELFF

length: 11
J: TRBJ2-7
V: TRBV29-1
size: few
D: .
DNA: TGCAGCGTGGCGTCTAGTGACGAGCAGTACTTC
CDR3: CSVASSDEQYF

length: 14
J: TRBJ1-2
V: TRBV6-6
size: .
D: .
DNA: TGTGCCAGCAGACCCGGGACGGGTCTCCTTGGCTACACCTTC
CDR3: CASRPGTGLLGYTF

length: 16
J: TRBJ2-2
V: TRBV5-4
size: .
D: .
DNA: TGTGCCAGCAGCTGGAGCTCAGCGGGCAGCACCGGGGAGCTGTTTTTT
CDR3: CASSWSSAGSTGELFF

length: 14
J: TRBJ2-3
V: TRBV7-2
size: .
D: .
DNA: TGTGCCAGCAGCTATACCCGTGACACAGATACGCAGTATTTT
CDR3: CASSYTRDTDTQYF

length: 15
J: TRBJ2-3
V: TRBV28
size: once
D: .
DNA: TGTGCCAGCCGTCGATTGAAAAGTTCCACAGATACGCAGTATTTT
CDR3: CASRRLKSSTDTQYF

length: 16
J: TRBJ2-1
V: TRBV14
size: .
D: .
DNA: TGTGCCAGCAGCCAAGTAGCAGGGAGCTCCTACAATGAGCAGTTCTTC
CDR3: CASSQVAGSSYNEQFF

length: 13
J: TRBJ2-1
V: TRBV18
size: .
D: .
DNA: TGTGCCAGCTCATCGGAACTCGCGGATGAGCAGTTCTTC
CDR3: CASSSELADEQFF

length: 16
J: TRBJ2-1
V: TRBV2
size: .
D: .
DNA: TGTGCCAGCAGTGGCAATCCGGGAAGCTCCTACAATGAGCAGTTCTTC
CDR3: CASSGNPGSSYNEQFF

length: 14
J: TRBJ2-5
V: TRBV11-2
size: many
D: TRBD2
DNA: TGTGCCAGCAGCTCTGGGACTAGGCTTGAGACCCAGTACTTC
CDR3: CASSSGTRLETQYF

length: 15
J: TRBJ2-7
V: TRBV25-1
size: .
D: TRBD2
DNA: TGTGCCAGCAGTGAGCCTAGCGGGAGGGCCGGTGAGCAGTACTTC
CDR3: CASSEPSGRAGEQYF

length: 14
J: TRBJ2-2
V: TRBV5-1
size: .
D: TRBD2
DNA: TGCGCCAGCAGCCGGACTAGTTCCACCGGGGAGCTGTTTTTT
CDR3: CASSRTSSTGELFF

length: 13
J: TRBJ2-7
V: TRBV15
size: .
D: .
DNA: TGTGCCACCAGCAGAGATGACAGCTACGAGCAGTACTTC
CDR3: CATSRDDSYEQYF

length: 14
J: TRBJ2-7
V: TRBV4-1
size: .
D: .
DNA: TGCGCCAGCAGCCAGCCGGGACAAACCTACGAGCAGTACTTC
CDR3: CASSQPGQTYEQYF

length: 13
J: TRBJ2-7
V: TRBV28
size: .
D: .
DNA: TGTGCCAGCAGTCCTATGGGAGTACAGTCGCAGTACTTC
CDR3: CASSPMGVQSQYF

length: 16
J: TRBJ2-7
V: TRBV30
size: .
D: TRBD1
DNA: TGTGCCTGGAGTGTACGGGGGACAGGGAAAGGCTACGAGCAGTACTTC
CDR3: CAWSVRGTGKGYEQYF

length: 15
J: TRBJ1-2
V: TRBV7-2
size: .
D: .
DNA: TGTGCCAGCAGCTTAGGGGGAATGGGGGACTATGGCTACACCTTC
CDR3: CASSLGGMGDYGYTF

length: 17
J: TRBJ1-1
V: TRBV27
size: .
D: .
DNA: TGTGCCAGCAGTTTAAGTCCACGCCCGACAGCAAACACTGAAGCTTTCTTT
CDR3: CASSLSPRPTANTEAFF

length: 17
J: TRBJ2-5
V: TRBV7-2
size: .
D: .
DNA: TGTGCCAGCAGCTCCCCCTACCCGGGGGAGAACCAAGAGACCCAGTACTTC
CDR3: CASSSPYPGENQETQYF

length: 18
J: TRBJ2-7
V: TRBV19
size: .
D: TRBD2
DNA: TGTGCCAGTAGTATACAGTTCCCCCGCGGGAGGCGTTCCTACGAGCAGTACTTC
CDR3: CASSIQFPRGRRSYEQYF

length: 16
J: TRBJ1-4
V: TRBV5-5
size: .
D: .
DNA: TGTGCCAGCAGCTTGAGAAGAGGTGCAACTAATGAAAAACTGTTTTTT
CDR3: CASSLRRGATNEKLFF

length: 16
J: TRBJ2-2
V: TRBV6-6
size: .
D: .
DNA: TGTGCCAGCAGTTACGTCCGGGGCCAGGGAACCGGGGAGCTGTTTTTT
CDR3: CASSYVRGQGTGELFF

length: 15
J: TRBJ2-1
V: TRBV6-5
size: .
D: .
DNA: TGTGCCAGCAGTTACGACGGAAGCTCCTACAATGAGCAGTTCTTC
CDR3: CASSYDGSSYNEQFF

length: 14
J: TRBJ1-2
V: TRBV9
size: many
D: TRBD1
DNA: TGTGCCAGCAGCCGACAGGGAGCTAACTATGGCTACACCTTC
CDR3: CASSRQGANYGYTF

length: 14
J: TRBJ2-5
V: TRBV5-1
size: .
D: TRBD1
DNA: TGCGCCAGCAGCTCGACAGGGGGATGGGAGACCCAGTACTTC
CDR3: CASSSTGGWETQYF

length: 14
J: TRBJ1-5
V: TRBV30
size: few
D: .
DNA: TGTGCCTGGAGTGGGACAGTTAGCAATCAGCCCCAGCATTTT
CDR3: CAWSGTVSNQPQHF

length: 13
J: TRBJ2-1
V: TRBV19
size: .
D: .
DNA: TGTGCCAGCCGACAGAATACCTACAATGAGCAGTTCTTC
CDR3: CASRQNTYNEQFF

length: 17
J: TRBJ1-6
V: TRBV18
size: once
D: .
DNA: TGTGCCAGCTCACCACCGGGTGGTGGCTCCTATAATTCACCCCTCCACTTT
CDR3: CASSPPGGGSYNSPLHF

length: 15
J: TRBJ2-7
V: TRBV6-5
size: .
D: .
DNA: TGTGCCAGCAGTTACGAGCGGAAGGGGCCCTACGAGCAGTACTTC
CDR3: CASSYERKGPYEQYF

length: 15
J: TRBJ1-1
V: TRBV25-1
size: .
D: .
DNA: TGTGCCAGCAGTGAATCTGGGGGTTGGGACACTGAAGCTTTCTTT
CDR3: CASSESGGWDTEAFF

length: 16
J: TRBJ2-2
V: TRBV5-1
size: .
D: .
DNA: TGCGCCAGCAGTTCCTCTAGCAGTCAGGATACCGGGGAGCTGTTTTTT
CDR3: CASSSSSSQDTGELFF

length: 13
J: TRBJ2-1
V: TRBV18
size: .
D: .
DNA: TGTGCCAGCTCATGGGGCCAGAACAATGAGCAGTTCTTC
CDR3: CASSWGQNNEQFF

length: 11
J: TRBJ2-7
V: TRBV2
size: .
D: .
DNA: TGTGCCAGCAGTGTGCTATACGAGCAGTACTTC
CDR3: CASSVLYEQYF

length: 13
J: TRBJ1-5
V: TRBV28
size: .
D: .
DNA: TGTGCCAGCAGTTTATGGGGAAGTCAGCCCCAGCATTTT
CDR3: CASSLWGSQPQHF

length: 11
J: TRBJ2-7
V: TRBV30
size: few
D: TRBD2
DNA: TGTGCCTGGAGTAAAGGACTAGCGGGATCCTTC
CDR3: CAWSKGLAGSF

length: 16
J: TRBJ1-2
V: TRBV19
size: once
D: TRBD1
DNA: TGTGCCAGTAGAGAGACAGGGGGAAGGACTAACTATGGCTACACCTTC
CDR3: CASRETGGRTNYGYTF

length: 14
J: TRBJ2-5
V: TRBV5-1
size: .
D: TRBD1
DNA: TGCGCCAGTAGGACAGGGGCCTACCAAGAGACCCAGTACTTC
CDR3: CASRTGAYQETQYF

length: 14
J: TRBJ2-7
V: TRBV2
size: .
D: .
DNA: TGTGCCAGCAGCGAAGATCCCCGGGTCTACGAGCAGTACTTC
CDR3: CASSEDPRVYEQYF

length: 13
J: TRBJ1-5
V: TRBV7-8
size: .
D: .
DNA: TGTGCCAGCAGCTCCCGACAGGATCAGCCCCAGCATTTT
CDR3: CASSSRQDQPQHF

length: 15
J: TRBJ2-6
V: TRBV19
size: .
D: .
DNA: TGTGCCAGTAGCCCGGCATACTCTGGGGCCAACGTCCTGACTTTC
CDR3: CASSPAYSGANVLTF

length: 15
J: TRBJ2-2
V: TRBV27
size: .
D: .
DNA: TGTGCCAGCCACCCTCAGTCCAGGAACACCGGGGAGCTGTTTTTT
CDR3: CASHPQSRNTGELFF

length: 15
J: TRBJ1-3
V: TRBV6-5
size: .
D: TRBD1
DNA: TGTGCCAGCAGTTACTCTGACAGGGGAAAGAACACCATATATTTT
CDR3: CASSYSDRGKNTIYF

length: 13
J: TRBJ1-2
V: TRBV19
size: once
D: TRBD1
DNA: TGTGCCAGCACACCAAGGACAGGTTATGGCTACACCTTC
CDR3: CASTPRTGYGYTF

length: 11
J: TRBJ2-7
V: TRBV6-1
size: .
D: .
DNA: TGTGCCAGCAGTGCTATTTATGAGAGCTACTTC
CDR3: CASSAIYESYF

length: 15
J: TRBJ2-1
V: TRBV18
size: once
D: TRBD1
DNA: TGTGCCAGCTCACCGCCGGGACAGCAAACAATGAAGCAGTTCTTC
CDR3: CASSPPGQQTMKQFF

length: 14
J: TRBJ1-1
V: TRBV5-1
size: many
D: .
DNA: TGCGCCAGCAGCTCGGAACAGGGAAGGACTGAAGCTTTCTTT
CDR3: CASSSEQGRTEAFF

length: 13
J: TRBJ1-2
V: TRBV27
size: few
D: TRBD1
DNA: TGTGCCAGCAGTCGGACAGGGGAATCGGGCTACACCTTC
CDR3: CASSRTGESGYTF

length: 15
J: TRBJ1-1
V: TRBV2
size: .
D: .
DNA: TGTGCCAGCAGCAGATACCTTGGGGGTGACACTGAAGCTTTCTTT
CDR3: CASSRYLGGDTEAFF